This is a list of T cell receptor beta chains from one sample in a study of Ad26.COV2.S vaccination and SARS-CoV-2 variants. Assay used: immunoSEQ multiplex PCR; TCRdb lists only in-frame clones, some missing. Among more than 40,000 clones, approximately 80% were seen once, and the ten largest hold approximately 51%. The sample consisted of peripheral blood, taken after recovery from COVID-19. These receptors were taken from a human donor who had recovered from COVID-19. The CDR3 runs from the conserved cysteine through the conserved F or W. D genes are given only for firm matches. The size field is filled for only some rows; it gives once, few, many or a size class.

CDR3 | DNA | J | V | D | size
CAWRGQGNSPLHF | TGTGCCTGGAGAGGACAGGGAAATTCACCCCTCCACTTT | TRBJ1-6 | TRBV30 | TRBD1 | few
CASSFSRGPSSYNEQFF | TGCGCCAGCAGCTTTTCCCGGGGGCCTTCTTCCTACAATGAGCAGTTCTTC | TRBJ2-1 | TRBV5-1 | . | few
CASSQQAYGYTF | TGTGCCAGCAGTCAACAGGCCTATGGCTACACCTTC | TRBJ1-2 | TRBV6-5 | . | .
CASMGGTEAFF | TGTGCCAGCATGGGGGGGACTGAAGCTTTCTTT | TRBJ1-1 | TRBV27 | . | once
CASSLLGGGYTF | TGTGCCAGCAGTTTATTGGGGGGTGGCTACACCTTC | TRBJ1-2 | TRBV12-3/TRBV12-4 | . | once
CSASPLLAGGDETQYF | TGCAGTGCTAGTCCGTTACTAGCGGGAGGGGATGAGACCCAGTACTTC | TRBJ2-5 | TRBV20-1 | TRBD2 | once
CASSDPGGSGYTF | TGCGCCAGCAGTGACCCAGGGGGCAGTGGCTACACCTTC | TRBJ1-2 | TRBV10-2 | TRBD1 | few
CASSLGTGSFLAGELFF | TGTGCCAGTAGTTTAGGGACAGGGAGTTTCTTGGCCGGGGAGCTGTTTTTT | TRBJ2-2 | TRBV19 | TRBD1 | once
CAWSGDRSYGYTF | TGTGCCTGGAGTGGGGACAGGTCCTATGGCTACACCTTC | TRBJ1-2 | TRBV30 | TRBD1 | .
CASSEGRQGLGEAFF | TGTGCCAGCAGTGAAGGGAGGCAAGGCTTAGGTGAAGCTTTCTTT | TRBJ1-1 | TRBV6-1 | . | medium-sized
CASSFGQPNEKLFF | TGCGCCAGCAGCTTTGGACAGCCTAATGAAAAACTGTTTTTT | TRBJ1-4 | TRBV5-1 | . | .
CASSRSGSQETQYF | TGTGCCAGCTCACGCTCCGGTTCGCAAGAGACCCAGTACTTC | TRBJ2-5 | TRBV18 | . | .
CASKGTSVTGELFF | TGCGCCAGCAAGGGCACTAGCGTCACCGGGGAGCTGTTTTTT | TRBJ2-2 | TRBV10-2 | TRBD2 | .
CATSRPFPGRSGNTIYF | TGTGCCACCAGCAGACCCTTCCCGGGACGGTCTGGAAACACCATATATTTT | TRBJ1-3 | TRBV15 | . | .
CAWTLGNTEAFF | TGTGCCTGGACTCTCGGTAACACTGAAGCTTTCTTT | TRBJ1-1 | TRBV30 | . | .
CASSQAANYGYTF | TGTGCCAGCTCACAAGCCGCTAACTATGGCTACACCTTC | TRBJ1-2 | TRBV18 | . | .
CAWSRDSGSGNTIYF | TGTGCCTGGAGTCGGGACAGTGGCTCTGGAAACACCATATATTTT | TRBJ1-3 | TRBV30 | TRBD1 | .
CASSPDGQGGNTIYF | TGTGCCAGCAGCCCGGACGGACAGGGTGGAAACACCATATATTTT | TRBJ1-3 | TRBV5-6 | TRBD1 | .
CASSQDPVTSGIGGEQFF | TGTGCCAGCAGCCAAGATCCCGTGACTAGCGGGATAGGAGGAGAGCAGTTCTTC | TRBJ2-1 | TRBV4-2 | TRBD2 | .
CASTGQGNTGELFF | TGTGCCAGTACGGGACAGGGTAACACCGGGGAGCTGTTTTTT | TRBJ2-2 | TRBV19 | TRBD1 | .
CSVATGGFGGEGNTIYF | TGCAGCGTCGCCACTGGGGGGTTCGGGGGAGAAGGAAACACCATATATTTT | TRBJ1-3 | TRBV29-1 | . | few
CASSLTGATPQHF | TGTGCCAGTAGCCTAACGGGGGCAACCCCCCAGCATTTT | TRBJ1-5 | TRBV19 | . | once
CASSINREGLYGYTF | TGTGCCAGTAGTATAAACAGGGAGGGTCTCTATGGCTACACCTTC | TRBJ1-2 | TRBV19 | . | .
CASSLKGFYGYTF | TGTGCCAGCAGTTTAAAAGGGTTCTATGGCTACACCTTC | TRBJ1-2 | TRBV12-3/TRBV12-4 | . | .
CASSRFDGLNTEAFF | TGCGCCAGCAGCCGTTTCGACGGTCTTAACACTGAAGCTTTCTTT | TRBJ1-1 | TRBV5-1 | . | .
CASSDLGVNYEQYF | TGTGCCAGCAGCGACTTGGGAGTAAATTACGAGCAGTACTTC | TRBJ2-7 | TRBV3-1/TRBV3-2 | . | .
CASSLLSQGSTEAFF | TGTGCCAGCAGCTTGCTGAGCCAGGGTAGCACTGAAGCTTTCTTT | TRBJ1-1 | TRBV6-5 | . | .